This T cell receptor beta chain appears in the sequencing data of a study of T cell repertoires in cytomegalovirus infection. TCRdb re-analysed the reads in MiXCR, keeping a single row per CDR3 protein. The sample yields more than 400,000 distinct CDR3 sequences, about 30% seen once. This clonotype occurred a few times. V lost 3 bases to trimming and J lost 3 bases; unmatched junction nucleotides: 7. The CDR3 is 15 residues long. Germline V gene sequence: CDR1 SGHVS, CDR2 FQNEAQ. This sequence originates from a human donor in good health (CMV status not recorded). Some clones in this sample may be carry-over from other donors' samples. The sequenced sample consisted of PBMCs. The rearrangement links TRBV7-8 to TRBJ2-7; 8 bases map to TRBD2. As DNA, the CDR3 is TGTGCCAGCAGCTTTCAGCGGGAGCCCTACTACGAGCAGTACTTC. As protein: CASSFQREPYYEQYF.